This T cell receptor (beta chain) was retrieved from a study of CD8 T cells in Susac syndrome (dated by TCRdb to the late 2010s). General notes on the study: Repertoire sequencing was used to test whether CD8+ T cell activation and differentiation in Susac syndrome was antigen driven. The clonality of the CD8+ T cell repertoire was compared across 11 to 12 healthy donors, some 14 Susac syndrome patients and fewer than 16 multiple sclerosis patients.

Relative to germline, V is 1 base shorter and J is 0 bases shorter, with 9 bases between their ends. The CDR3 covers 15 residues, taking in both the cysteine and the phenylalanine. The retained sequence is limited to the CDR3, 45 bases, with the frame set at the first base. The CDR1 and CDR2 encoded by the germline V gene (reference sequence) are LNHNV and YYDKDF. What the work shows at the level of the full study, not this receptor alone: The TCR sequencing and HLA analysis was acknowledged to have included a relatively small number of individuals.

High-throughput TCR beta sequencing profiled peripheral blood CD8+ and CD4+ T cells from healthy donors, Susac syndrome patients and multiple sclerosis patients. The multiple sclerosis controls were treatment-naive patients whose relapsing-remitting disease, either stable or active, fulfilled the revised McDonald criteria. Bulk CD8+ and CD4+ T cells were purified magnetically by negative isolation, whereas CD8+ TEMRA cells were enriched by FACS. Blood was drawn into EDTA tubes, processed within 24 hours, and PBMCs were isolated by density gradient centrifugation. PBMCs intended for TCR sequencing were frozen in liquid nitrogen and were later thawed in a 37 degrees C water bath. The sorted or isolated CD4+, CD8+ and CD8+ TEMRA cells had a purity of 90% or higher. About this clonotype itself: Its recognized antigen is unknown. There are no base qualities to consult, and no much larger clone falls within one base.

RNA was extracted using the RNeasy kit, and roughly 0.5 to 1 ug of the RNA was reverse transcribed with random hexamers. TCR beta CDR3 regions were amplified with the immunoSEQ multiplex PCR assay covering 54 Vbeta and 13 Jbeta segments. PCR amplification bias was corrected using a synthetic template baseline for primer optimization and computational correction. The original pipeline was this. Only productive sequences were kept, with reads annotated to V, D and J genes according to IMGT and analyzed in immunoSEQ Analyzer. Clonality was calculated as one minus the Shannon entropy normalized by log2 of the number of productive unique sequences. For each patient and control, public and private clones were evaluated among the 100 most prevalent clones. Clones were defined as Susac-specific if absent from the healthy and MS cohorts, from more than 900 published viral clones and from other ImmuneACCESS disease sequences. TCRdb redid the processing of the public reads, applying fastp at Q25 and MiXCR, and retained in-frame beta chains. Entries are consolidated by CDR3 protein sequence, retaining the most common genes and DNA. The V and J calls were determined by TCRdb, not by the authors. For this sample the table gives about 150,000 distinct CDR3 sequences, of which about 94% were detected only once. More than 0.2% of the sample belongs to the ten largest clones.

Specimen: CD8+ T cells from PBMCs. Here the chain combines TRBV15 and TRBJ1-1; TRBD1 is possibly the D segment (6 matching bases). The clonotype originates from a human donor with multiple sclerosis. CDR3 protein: CATSRGRGLNTEAFF. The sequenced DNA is TGTGCCACCAGCAGAGGCAGGGGATTGAACACTGAAGCTTTCTTT.